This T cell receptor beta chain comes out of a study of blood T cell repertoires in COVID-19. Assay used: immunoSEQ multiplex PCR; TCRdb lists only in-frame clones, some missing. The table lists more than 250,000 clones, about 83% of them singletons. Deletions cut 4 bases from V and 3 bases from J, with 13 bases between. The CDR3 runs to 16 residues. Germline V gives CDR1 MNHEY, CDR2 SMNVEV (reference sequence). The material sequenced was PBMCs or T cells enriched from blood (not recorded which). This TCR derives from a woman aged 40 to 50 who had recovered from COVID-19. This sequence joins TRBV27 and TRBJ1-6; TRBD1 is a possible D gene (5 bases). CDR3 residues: CASSYYRQNYNSPLHF. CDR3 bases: TGTGCCAGCAGTTACTACCGACAGAACTATAATTCACCCCTCCACTTT.